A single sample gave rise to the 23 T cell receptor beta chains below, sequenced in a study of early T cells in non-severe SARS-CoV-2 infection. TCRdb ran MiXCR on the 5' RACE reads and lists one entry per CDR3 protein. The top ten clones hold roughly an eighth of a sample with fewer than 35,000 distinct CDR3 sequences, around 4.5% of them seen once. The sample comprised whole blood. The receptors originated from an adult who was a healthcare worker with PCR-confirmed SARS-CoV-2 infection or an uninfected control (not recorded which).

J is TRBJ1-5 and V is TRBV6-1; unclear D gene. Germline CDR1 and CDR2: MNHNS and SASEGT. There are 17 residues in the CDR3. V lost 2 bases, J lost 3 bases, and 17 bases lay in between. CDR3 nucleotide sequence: TGTGCCAGCAGTGAATGGAATTCTCAGGTTTTCAATCAGCCCCAGCATTTT. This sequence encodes CASSEWNSQVFNQPQHF.

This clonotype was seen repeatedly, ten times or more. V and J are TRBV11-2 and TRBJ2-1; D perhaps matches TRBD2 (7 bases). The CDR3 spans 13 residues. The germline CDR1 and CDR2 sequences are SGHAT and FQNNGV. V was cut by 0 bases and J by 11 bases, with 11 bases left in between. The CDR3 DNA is TGTGCCAGCAGCTTAGAGGACAGCGGGAAGCAGTTCTTC. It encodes CASSLEDSGKQFF. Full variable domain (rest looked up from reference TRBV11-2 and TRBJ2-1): EAGVAQSPRYKIIEKRQSVAFWCNPISGHATLYWYQQILGQGPKLLIQFQNNGVVDDSQLPKDRFSAERLKGVDSTLKIQPAKLEDSAVYLCASSLEDSGKQFFGPGTRLTVL.

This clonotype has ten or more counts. CDR3 bases: TGTGCCAGCAGCTTGGAACCGAGCGGCGGGGAGCTGTTTTTT. Translation: CASSLEPSGGELFF. The V call is TRBV5-8, the J call TRBJ2-2; perhaps TRBD2 as D (5 bases). There are 14 residues in the CDR3. Germline CDR1 is SGHTS and CDR2 is YDEGEE. The V end lost 0 bases, the J end lost 7 bases, and 10 bases lay between the germline ends. The variable domain in full, with the rest retrieved from reference TRBV5-8 and TRBJ2-2, is EAGVTQSPTHLIKTRGQQATLRCSPISGHTSVYWYQQALGLGLQFLLWYDEGEERNRGNFPPRFSGRQFPNYSSELNVNALELEDSALYLCASSLEPSGGELFFGEGSRLTVL.

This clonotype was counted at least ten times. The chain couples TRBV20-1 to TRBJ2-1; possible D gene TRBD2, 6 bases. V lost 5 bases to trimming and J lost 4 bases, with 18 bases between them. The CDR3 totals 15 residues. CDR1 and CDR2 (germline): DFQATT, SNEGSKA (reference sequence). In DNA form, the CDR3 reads TGCAGTGCTCGAGGCACTAGCAGCTGGTACAATGAGCAGTTCTTC. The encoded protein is CSARGTSSWYNEQFF.

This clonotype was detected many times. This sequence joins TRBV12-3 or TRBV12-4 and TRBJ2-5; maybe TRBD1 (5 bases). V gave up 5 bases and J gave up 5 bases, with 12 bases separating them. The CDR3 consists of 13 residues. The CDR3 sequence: CASSRNRWETQYF. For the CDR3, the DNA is TGTGCCAGCAGTCGGAACAGGTGGGAGACCCAGTACTTC.

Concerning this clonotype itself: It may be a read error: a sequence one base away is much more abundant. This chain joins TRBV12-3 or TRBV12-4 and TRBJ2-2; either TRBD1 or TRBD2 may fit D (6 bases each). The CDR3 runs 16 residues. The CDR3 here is CASSLGQGRSTGELSF. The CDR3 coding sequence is TGTGCCAGCAGTTTAGGGCAGGGGAGGTCCACCGGGGAGCTGTCTTTT.

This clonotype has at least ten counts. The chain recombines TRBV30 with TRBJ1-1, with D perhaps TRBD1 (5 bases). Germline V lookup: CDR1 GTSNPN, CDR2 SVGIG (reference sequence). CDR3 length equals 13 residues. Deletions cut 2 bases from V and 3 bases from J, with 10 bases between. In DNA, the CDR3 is TGTGCCTGGAGTTGGGGGGATGACACTGAAGCTTTCTTT. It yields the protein CAWSWGDDTEAFF.

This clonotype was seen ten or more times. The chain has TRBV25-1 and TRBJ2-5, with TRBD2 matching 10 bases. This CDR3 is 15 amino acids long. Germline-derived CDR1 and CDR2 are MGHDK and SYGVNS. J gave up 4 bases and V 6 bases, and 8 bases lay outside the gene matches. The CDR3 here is CASRRTSGPGETQYF. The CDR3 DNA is TGTGCCAGCAGACGGACTAGCGGCCCCGGAGAGACCCAGTACTTC.

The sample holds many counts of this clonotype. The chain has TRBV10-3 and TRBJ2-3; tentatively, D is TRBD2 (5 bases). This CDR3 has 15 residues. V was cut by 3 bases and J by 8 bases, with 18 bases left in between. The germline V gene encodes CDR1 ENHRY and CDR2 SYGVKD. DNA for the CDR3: TGTGCCATCAGTGAACGGGAAGGTGCGGGTGGTACGCAGTATTTT. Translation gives CAISEREGAGGTQYF.

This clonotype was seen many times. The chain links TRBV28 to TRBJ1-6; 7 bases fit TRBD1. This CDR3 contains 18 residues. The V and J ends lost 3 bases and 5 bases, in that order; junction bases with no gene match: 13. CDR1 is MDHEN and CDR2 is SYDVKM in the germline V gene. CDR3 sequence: CASSFQSGGIKNNSPLHF. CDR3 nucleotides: TGTGCCAGCAGTTTCCAATCAGGGGGAATTAAGAATAATTCACCCCTCCACTTT. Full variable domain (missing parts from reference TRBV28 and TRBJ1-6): DVKVTQSSRYLVKRTGEKVFLECVQDMDHENMFWYRQDPGLGLRLIYFSYDVKMKEKGDIPEGYSVSREKKERFSLILESASTNQTSMYLCASSFQSGGIKNNSPLHFGNGTRLTVT.

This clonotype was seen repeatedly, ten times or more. CDR3 sequence: CASSLRGARITYNEQFF. The CDR3 DNA sequence: TGTGCCAGCAGCTTAAGGGGCGCGCGTATTACCTACAATGAGCAGTTCTTC. The chain employs TRBV7-9 and TRBJ2-1; possibly TRBD1 for D (5 bases). The CDR3 spans 17 residues. Trimming pared 2 bases from V and 2 bases from J, leaving 16 bases between. Germline CDR1 and CDR2: SEHNR and FQNEAQ (reference sequence).

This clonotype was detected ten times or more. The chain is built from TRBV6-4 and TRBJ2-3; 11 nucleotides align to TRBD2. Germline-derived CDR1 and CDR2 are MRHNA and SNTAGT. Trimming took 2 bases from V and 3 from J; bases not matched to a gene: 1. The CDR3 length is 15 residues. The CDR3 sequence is CASSDVAGGTDTQYF. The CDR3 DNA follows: TGTGCCAGCAGTGACGTAGCGGGAGGGACAGATACGCAGTATTTT.

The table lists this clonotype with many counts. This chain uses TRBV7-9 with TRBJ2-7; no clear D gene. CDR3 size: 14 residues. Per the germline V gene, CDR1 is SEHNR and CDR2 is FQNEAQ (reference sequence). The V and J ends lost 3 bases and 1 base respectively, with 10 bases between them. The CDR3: CASSFSSVSYEQYF. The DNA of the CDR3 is TGTGCCAGCAGCTTTAGTTCGGTATCCTACGAGCAGTACTTC.

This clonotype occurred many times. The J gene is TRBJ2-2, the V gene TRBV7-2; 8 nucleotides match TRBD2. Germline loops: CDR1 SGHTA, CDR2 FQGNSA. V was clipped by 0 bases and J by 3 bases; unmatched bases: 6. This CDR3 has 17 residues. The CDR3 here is CASSLAGAGGYTGELFF. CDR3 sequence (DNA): TGTGCCAGCAGCTTAGCGGGCGCGGGAGGATACACCGGGGAGCTGTTTTTT.

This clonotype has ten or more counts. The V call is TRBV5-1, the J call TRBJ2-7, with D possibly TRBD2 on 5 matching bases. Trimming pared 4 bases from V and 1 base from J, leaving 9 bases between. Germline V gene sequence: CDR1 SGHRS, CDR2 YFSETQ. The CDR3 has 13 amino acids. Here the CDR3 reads CASSPSGSYEQYV. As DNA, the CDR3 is TGCGCCAGCAGCCCAAGCGGATCCTACGAGCAGTACGTC.

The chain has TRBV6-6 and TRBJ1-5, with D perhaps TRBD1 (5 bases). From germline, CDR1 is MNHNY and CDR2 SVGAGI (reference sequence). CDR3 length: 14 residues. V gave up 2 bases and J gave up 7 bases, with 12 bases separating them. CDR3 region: CASSYASGLQPQHF. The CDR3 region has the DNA TGTGCCAGCAGTTACGCTTCAGGGTTACAGCCCCAGCATTTT.

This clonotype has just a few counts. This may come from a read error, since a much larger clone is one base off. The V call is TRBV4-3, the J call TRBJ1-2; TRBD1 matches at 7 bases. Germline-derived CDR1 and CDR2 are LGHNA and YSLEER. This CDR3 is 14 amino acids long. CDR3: CASSHTGATDGYIF. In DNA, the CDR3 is TGCGCCAGCAGCCATACAGGGGCCACTGATGGCTACATCTTC.

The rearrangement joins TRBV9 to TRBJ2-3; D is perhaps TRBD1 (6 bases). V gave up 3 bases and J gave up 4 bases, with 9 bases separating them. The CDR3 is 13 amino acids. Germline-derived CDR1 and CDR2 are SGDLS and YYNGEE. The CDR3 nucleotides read TGTGCCAGCAGCGACAAGGGGGCAGATACGCAGTATTTT. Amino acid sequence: CASSDKGADTQYF.

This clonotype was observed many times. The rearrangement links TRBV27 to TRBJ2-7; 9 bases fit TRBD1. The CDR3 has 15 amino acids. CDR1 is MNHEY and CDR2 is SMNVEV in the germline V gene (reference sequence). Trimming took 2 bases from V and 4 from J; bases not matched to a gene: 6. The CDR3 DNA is TGTGCCAGCAGTTTAGATGGGACAGGGCCTTACGAGCAGTACTTC. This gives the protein CASSLDGTGPYEQYF.

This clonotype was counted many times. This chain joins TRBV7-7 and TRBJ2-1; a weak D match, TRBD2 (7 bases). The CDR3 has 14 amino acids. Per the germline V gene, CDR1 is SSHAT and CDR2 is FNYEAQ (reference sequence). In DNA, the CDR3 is TGTGCTAGCTCCGAGGGGGGCGGGAGTTATGAGCAGTTCTTC. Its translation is CASSEGGGSYEQFF.

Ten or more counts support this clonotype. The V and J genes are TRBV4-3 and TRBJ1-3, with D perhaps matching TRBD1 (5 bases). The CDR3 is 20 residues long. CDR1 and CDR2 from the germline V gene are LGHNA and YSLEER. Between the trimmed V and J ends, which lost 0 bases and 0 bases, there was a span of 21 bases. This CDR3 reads CASSQEGVGASRYSGNTIYF. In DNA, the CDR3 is TGCGCCAGCAGCCAAGAAGGGGTTGGGGCCTCCCGATACTCTGGAAACACCATATATTTT.

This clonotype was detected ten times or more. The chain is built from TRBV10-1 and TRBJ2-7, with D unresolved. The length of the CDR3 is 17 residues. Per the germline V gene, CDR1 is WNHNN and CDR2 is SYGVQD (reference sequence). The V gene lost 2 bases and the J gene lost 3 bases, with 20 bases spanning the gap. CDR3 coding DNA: TGCGCCAGCAGTGAGGCCCTAGGCCTTCGGCCCTGCTACGAGCAGTACGTC. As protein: CASSEALGLRPCYEQYV.

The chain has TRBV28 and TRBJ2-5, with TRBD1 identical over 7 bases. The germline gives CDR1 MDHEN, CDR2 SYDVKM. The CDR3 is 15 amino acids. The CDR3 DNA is TGTCCCGACCGAAAACCGGGGACAGACCAAGAGACCCAGTACTTC. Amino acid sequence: CPDRKPGTDQETQYF.